The T cell receptor beta chain described here comes from a study of blood T cell repertoires in COVID-19. In the original workflow: Amplification of reference gene primers was used by the study to estimate nucleated cell counts. Sequencing used immunoSEQ multiplex PCR; TCRdb keeps in-frame clones, though not all of them. Clone size and the V and J calls come from that table; the DNA yielded D and trimming. The repertoire holds about 220,000 clones, with just under 85% as singletons. Assignments of participants to cohorts depended upon their own reported clinical history. Cohort 3 recovered donors had two negative PCRs, clearance, or symptom resolution. CDR3 length: 14 amino acids. Germline V lookup: CDR1 KGHDR, CDR2 SFDVKD. Trimming pared 2 bases from V and 6 bases from J, leaving 11 bases between.

The chain has TRBV24-1 and TRBJ2-3; D is unresolved. The sequence was obtained from a man aged 40-49 years who had recovered from COVID-19. What was sequenced was PBMCs or T cells enriched from blood (not recorded which). The CDR3 loop reads CATSDYRQVDTQYF. As DNA, the CDR3 is TGTGCCACCAGTGATTACCGCCAGGTTGATACGCAGTATTTT.